These 25 T cell receptor beta chains were all obtained from the same sample, sequenced in a study of PD-1 blockade in mismatch repair-deficient tumors. Libraries were prepared by immunoSEQ multiplex PCR; TCRdb keeps only in-frame clonotypes and omits some of them. The sample comprises fewer than 100,000 clones, roughly 80% of which are singletons, and around 2.6% rests with the top ten. This material consisted of peripheral blood, taken 12 weeks after starting pembrolizumab. The origin of the receptors is an adult with mismatch repair-deficient cancer.

The chain carries TRBV14 and TRBJ2-1, with TRBD1 matching 7 bases. Losses at the gene ends were 0 bases for V and 3 bases for J; bases not matched to a gene: 5. In germline, CDR1 is SGHDN, CDR2 FVKESK. The CDR3 contains 16 residues. CDR3 sequence reads: CASSQDRDRHYNEQFF. CDR3 in DNA: TGTGCCAGCAGCCAAGATAGGGACAGACACTACAATGAGCAGTTCTTC.

The chain is built from TRBV5-6 and TRBJ1-5, with D unresolved. V was cut by 4 bases and J by 4 bases, with 6 bases left in between. Germline V gene lookup returns CDR1 SGHDT and CDR2 YYEEEE. This CDR3 comprises 12 residues. CDR3: CASSLLNQPQHF. Written as DNA, the CDR3 is TGTGCCAGCAGCCTCCTAAATCAGCCCCAGCATTTT.

In nucleotides, the CDR3 is TGTGCCAGCAGCTTACGGTCCAGCGGGAGATCCCTGATGTCCACAGATACGCAGTATTTT. It translates to CASSLRSSGRSLMSTDTQYF. This chain connects TRBV7-3 to TRBJ2-3; 8 nucleotides match TRBD2. V was clipped by 2 bases and J by 2 bases; unmatched bases: 18. This CDR3 comprises 20 residues. Germline V lookup: CDR1 SGHTA, CDR2 FQGTGA. The whole variable domain, filled in from reference TRBV7-3 and TRBJ2-3, reads GAGVSQTPSNKVTEKGKYVELRCDPISGHTALYWYRQSLGQGPEFLIYFQGTGAADDSGLPNDRFFAVRPEGSVSTLKIQRTERGDSAVYLCASSLRSSGRSLMSTDTQYFGPGTRLTVL.

The rearrangement joins TRBV7-9 to TRBJ1-1, with TRBD1 matching 8 bases. Germline V gives CDR1 SEHNR, CDR2 FQNEAQ (reference sequence). The ends lost 2 bases at V and 7 bases at J; junction bases unmatched: 6. The CDR3 runs 14 residues. CDR3 loop: CASSLLGQAIEAFF. CDR3 sequence (DNA): TGTGCCAGCAGCTTATTGGGACAGGCTATTGAAGCTTTCTTT. Full variable domain (rest looked up from reference TRBV7-9 and TRBJ1-1): DTGVSQNPRHKITKRGQNVTFRCDPISEHNRLYWYRQTLGQGPEFLTYFQNEAQLEKSRLLSDRFSAERPKGSFSTLEIQRTEQGDSAMYLCASSLLGQAIEAFFGQGTRLTVV.

This chain links TRBV5-1 with TRBJ2-1; D is possibly TRBD2 (5 bases). Germline assignment: CDR1 SGHRS and CDR2 YFSETQ. The CDR3 runs 15 residues. The V end lost 2 bases, the J end lost 0 bases, and 9 bases lay between the germline ends. The CDR3 region has the DNA TGCGCCAGCAGCTTCGGACTCAGCTCCTACAATGAGCAGTTCTTC. Its translation is CASSFGLSSYNEQFF.

Only a few counts were recorded for this clone. The genes are TRBV5-1 and TRBJ2-7; D may correspond to TRBD1 or TRBD2 (6 bases each). CDR3 size: 14 residues. V was shortened by 0 bases and J by 3 bases, with 10 bases between the two germline ends. Germline CDR1 is SGHRS and CDR2 is YFSETQ. This CDR3 reads CASSLAGGDYEQYF. In nucleotides, the CDR3 is TGCGCCAGCAGCTTGGCCGGGGGCGACTACGAGCAGTACTTC.

The rearrangement links TRBV7-9 to TRBJ1-2; no clear D gene. Deletions cut 5 bases from V and 8 bases from J, with 15 bases between. CDR3 length: 13 residues. Looked up from germline, CDR1 is SEHNR and CDR2 is FQNEAQ (reference sequence). The CDR3 reads CASSPRSAAGYTF. CDR3 DNA: TGTGCCAGCAGCCCTAGGTCGGCGGCGGGCTACACCTTC.

The chain carries TRBV13 and TRBJ2-7; 10 nucleotides align to TRBD2. The ends lost 1 base at V and 7 bases at J; junction bases unmatched: 16. From germline, CDR1 is PRHDT and CDR2 FYEKMQ (reference sequence). The CDR3 is 18 amino acids. The CDR3 nucleotides are TGTGCCAGCAGCTTAGATCTACCCACTAGCGGGATATCAAGAGAGCAGTACTTC. Translated: CASSLDLPTSGISREQYF.

The V gene is TRBV18, the J gene TRBJ1-4; 8 bases are a match to TRBD1. Per germline, CDR1 KGHSH and CDR2 LQKENI. J was trimmed by 7 bases and V by 6 bases; bases with no gene match: 7. The CDR3 has 14 amino acids. CDR3 residues: CASSQGQGIEKLFF. The CDR3 DNA sequence: TGTGCCAGCTCCCAAGGACAGGGTATTGAAAAACTGTTTTTT.

The chain combines TRBV5-8 with TRBJ2-1; no clear D gene. CDR3 length: 14 amino acids. Trimming pared 2 bases from V and 0 bases from J, leaving 6 bases between. CDR1 and CDR2 (germline): SGHTS, YDEGEE. The CDR3 region has the DNA TGTGCCAGCAGCTTAGCTCTCTCCTACAATGAGCAGTTCTTC. This codes for CASSLALSYNEQFF. The variable domain in full, completed from reference TRBV5-8 and TRBJ2-1, reads EAGVTQSPTHLIKTRGQQATLRCSPISGHTSVYWYQQALGLGLQFLLWYDEGEERNRGNFPPRFSGRQFPNYSSELNVNALELEDSALYLCASSLALSYNEQFFGPGTRLTVL.

The genes are TRBV5-1 and TRBJ2-1; a weak D match, TRBD2 (6 bases). The germline V gene has CDR1 SGHRS and CDR2 YFSETQ. CDR3 length: 14 amino acids. Trimming stripped 4 bases from V and 6 bases from J, with 14 bases between. This CDR3 is CASSDRDSLNEQFF. CDR3 DNA sequence: TGCGCCAGCAGCGACCGGGACTCCCTCAATGAGCAGTTCTTC.

V usage is TRBV7-8 and J usage is TRBJ2-1; 12 bases are a match to TRBD2. The length of the CDR3 is 15 residues. The V segment lost 5 bases and the J segment 12 bases; nucleotides outside the gene matches: 11. The germline V gene encodes CDR1 SGHVS and CDR2 FQNEAQ. Written as DNA, the CDR3 is TGTGCCAGCAGCCCTACGACTAGCGGGAGAGGGGGGCAGTTCTTC. Protein product: CASSPTTSGRGGQFF.

The chain recombines TRBV7-9 with TRBJ2-5, with D perhaps matching TRBD1 (5 bases). The CDR3 runs 15 residues. Per germline, CDR1 SEHNR and CDR2 FQNEAQ (reference sequence). With 0 bases removed from V and 5 bases from J, the gap between germline ends came to 13 bases. CDR3 sequence: CASSLALSKGETQYF. CDR3 coding DNA: TGTGCCAGCAGCTTAGCCCTATCTAAGGGGGAGACCCAGTACTTC.

This chain uses TRBV10-1 with TRBJ2-1, with D perhaps TRBD2 (7 bases). The CDR3 has 15 amino acids. V lost 4 bases, J lost 8 bases, and 18 bases lay in between. The germline gives CDR1 WNHNN, CDR2 SYGVQD (reference sequence). This CDR3 is CASSAALGGVYEQFF. CDR3 nucleotide sequence: TGCGCCAGCAGTGCCGCGCTAGGGGGGGTCTATGAGCAGTTCTTC.

This chain uses TRBV27 with TRBJ2-7, with TRBD1 as a possible D gene (6 bases). The CDR3 is 16 amino acids. Germline V gives CDR1 MNHEY, CDR2 SMNVEV (reference sequence). V was clipped by 0 bases and J by 2 bases, with 14 bases between them. The CDR3 reads CASSLSTGTLTYEQYF. The CDR3 coding sequence is TGTGCCAGCAGTTTATCCACCGGGACACTTACCTACGAGCAGTACTTC.

The rearrangement uses TRBV9 and TRBJ1-1; TRBD1 is a possible D gene (5 bases). The CDR3 consists of 14 residues. Germline values: CDR1 SGDLS, CDR2 YYNGEE. Trimming pared 3 bases from V and 12 bases from J, leaving 21 bases between. The CDR3: CASSGGTETEASFF. CDR3 in DNA: TGTGCCAGCAGCGGAGGAACTGAGACAGAAGCCTCTTTCTTT.

As to this clone: Sequence at one end of the junction differs from germline and may be a read error. The rearrangement joins TRBV10-3 to TRBJ2-1, with D unclear. The germline gives CDR1 ENHRY, CDR2 SYGVKD. This CDR3 spans 13 amino acids. CDR3 in amino acids: CASSELVYNEQFF. For the CDR3, the DNA is TGTGCCAGCAGTGAATTGGTTTACAATGAGCAGTTCTTC.

The J gene is TRBJ2-1, the V gene TRBV6-1, with 12 bases fitting TRBD2. V lost 0 bases, J lost 9 bases, and 9 bases stayed unmatched. CDR3 length: 17 amino acids. Germline V gene data show CDR1 as MNHNS and CDR2 as SASEGT. In nucleotides, the CDR3 is TGTGCCAGCAGTGAAGCGGGGACTAGCGGGCCCAGGGGTGAGCAGTTCTTC. Residues: CASSEAGTSGPRGEQFF.

This clone appeared a few times. This sequence joins TRBV7-9 and TRBJ1-1, with a possible D match to TRBD1 (6 bases). Trimming took 3 bases from V and 4 from J, leaving 15 bases between them. The germline V gene has CDR1 SEHNR and CDR2 FQNEAQ (reference sequence). The CDR3 length is 15 residues. CDR3 protein: CASSFHREPVTEAFF. The CDR3 DNA is TGTGCCAGCAGCTTCCACAGGGAACCGGTCACTGAAGCTTTCTTT.

This chain links TRBV7-2 with TRBJ1-1; D ambiguous. The CDR3 totals 14 residues. From germline, CDR1 is SGHTA and CDR2 FQGNSA. Deletions cut 1 base from V and 0 bases from J, with 6 bases between. The CDR3 bases are TGTGCCAGCAGCTTAGTGACCTTGAACACTGAAGCTTTCTTT. Its protein is CASSLVTLNTEAFF.

J is TRBJ2-5 and V is TRBV29-1, with unresolved D. V was clipped by 2 bases and J by 5 bases, with 9 bases between them. Germline loops: CDR1 SQVTM, CDR2 ANQGSEA. The length of the CDR3 is 12 residues. In nucleotides, the CDR3 is TGCAGCGTTGAAAAATTAGCTGAGACCCAGTACTTC. It yields the protein CSVEKLAETQYF. Together with reference TRBV29-1 and TRBJ2-5, the CDR3 gives the full variable domain: SAVISQKPSRDICQRGTSLTIQCQVDSQVTMMFWYRQQPGQSLTLIATANQGSEATYESGFVIDKFPISRPNLTFSTLTVSNMSPEDSSIYLCSVEKLAETQYFGPGTRLLVL.

The genes are TRBV23-1 and TRBJ2-2; 13 bases are a match to TRBD2. TRBV23-1 is marked as an open reading frame, function uncertain. The J segment lost 5 bases and the V segment lost 6 bases, leaving 12 bases of the junction unmatched. This CDR3 has 18 amino acids. In nucleotides, the CDR3 is TGCGCCAGCAGCCCCAGACTAGCGGGAGGAGTAGGAACCGGGGAGCTGTTTTTT. It encodes CASSPRLAGGVGTGELFF.

This clone is a singleton in its sample. The chain uses TRBV5-5 and TRBJ1-1; no reliable D call. CDR1 is SGHKS and CDR2 is YYEKEE in the germline V gene (reference sequence). V lost 4 bases, J lost 1 base, and 14 bases lay in between. This CDR3 has 15 amino acids. The CDR3 bases are TGTGCCAGCAGCGTGTCATTAGACAAGAACACTGAAGCTTTCTTT. Translation: CASSVSLDKNTEAFF. The variable domain in full, completed from reference TRBV5-5 and TRBJ1-1, reads DAGVTQSPTHLIKTRGQQVTLRCSPISGHKSVSWYQQVLGQGPQFIFQYYEKEERGRGNFPDRFSARQFPNYSSELNVNALLLGDSALYLCASSVSLDKNTEAFFGQGTRLTVV.

The CDR3 region is CAWSLAGGTDTQYF. The CDR3 DNA follows: TGTGCCTGGAGTCTGGCGGGAGGCACAGATACGCAGTATTTT. The V and J genes are TRBV30 and TRBJ2-3; 7 nucleotides line up with TRBD2. This CDR3 is 14 amino acids long. Germline-derived CDR1 and CDR2 are GTSNPN and SVGIG (reference sequence). The ends lost 2 bases at V and 1 base at J; junction bases unmatched: 3.

In DNA, the CDR3 is TGCGCCAGCAGCAGGGGACTAGCGGGAGAATCCGACAAAAACATTCAGTACTTC. Its protein product is CASSRGLAGESDKNIQYF. J is TRBJ2-4 and V is TRBV5-1; 14 bases align to TRBD2. Germline-derived CDR1 and CDR2 are SGHRS and YFSETQ. The V segment lost 4 bases and the J segment 3 bases; nucleotides outside the gene matches: 9. This CDR3 is 18 amino acids long.